The clone carrying this T cell receptor beta chain was detected a few times. Its antigen is unidentified. The data stem from a study of sequential checkpoint blockade in melanoma. Germline trimming cut 4 bases from V and 6 bases from J; bases unmatched to any gene: 9. The V gene's germline CDR1 is MNHEY and CDR2 SMNVEV (reference sequence). The CDR3 is 16 residues long. Sample treatment: randomized to nivolumab then ipilimumab (arm A) or the reverse (arm B). Libraries were prepared by immunoSEQ multiplex PCR; TCRdb keeps only in-frame clonotypes and omits some of them. The table includes about 5,000 clones, roughly 28% detected once. Whole-study findings and limits: Mutational load did not correlate with tumor T-cell fraction or clonality.

This material consisted of tumor tissue (inferred from file names), taken from a patient given nivolumab and ipilimumab in sequence. This receptor was taken from a human donor with melanoma. The genes are TRBV27 and TRBJ1-4, with 9 bases matching TRBD1. CDR3 bases: TGTGCCAGCAGTTCATCCCCGGGACAGGGAGATGAAAAACTGTTTTTT. Residues: CASSSSPGQGDEKLFF.